Listed below are T cell receptor beta chains from one sample, sequenced in a study of blood T cell repertoires in COVID-19. The repertoire was sequenced with immunoSEQ multiplex PCR; TCRdb's copy has only in-frame clones and lacks some. This table holds about 140,000 clones, more than 85% found once. Sequences were obtained from peripheral blood. All receptors come from a human donor in a cohort sampled during active COVID-19. Each CDR3 is given without its conserved first and last residue. A clone size is listed for some rows: how often the clone was seen (once, few, many), or a class if it is expanded.

len: 13
v_gene: TRBV5-1
abundance: -
j_gene: TRBJ2-7
CDR3aa: ASSLAWDYHYEQY

len: 10
v_gene: TRBV28
abundance: -
j_gene: TRBJ2-3
CDR3aa: AIDSDTDTQY

len: 13
v_gene: TRBV29-1
abundance: -
j_gene: TRBJ2-5
CDR3aa: SVEGTSGVLETQY

len: 12
v_gene: TRBV6-4
abundance: -
j_gene: TRBJ2-3
CDR3aa: ASSAAGGQDTQY

len: 12
v_gene: TRBV2
abundance: -
j_gene: TRBJ1-4
CDR3aa: ASMQDSSNEKLF

len: 12
v_gene: TRBV28
abundance: -
j_gene: TRBJ1-3
CDR3aa: ASSPGAVVNTIY

len: 11
v_gene: TRBV5-4
abundance: once
j_gene: TRBJ1-2
CDR3aa: ASSLEEGRGST

len: 9
v_gene: TRBV20-1
abundance: -
j_gene: TRBJ2-4
CDR3aa: SAQDRAIQY

len: 11
v_gene: TRBV18
abundance: -
j_gene: TRBJ1-2
CDR3aa: ASQNRDNYGYT

len: 12
v_gene: TRBV10-3
abundance: -
j_gene: TRBJ1-6
CDR3aa: AISSGGWNSPLH

len: 11
v_gene: TRBV4-1
abundance: -
j_gene: TRBJ2-1
CDR3aa: ASSLGTANEQF

len: 15
v_gene: TRBV21-1
abundance: -
j_gene: TRBJ2-7
CDR3aa: ASSAGLAGSPFYEQY

len: 14
v_gene: TRBV4-2
abundance: -
j_gene: TRBJ1-5
CDR3aa: ASSQDPDRVYQPQH

len: 16
v_gene: TRBV5-1
abundance: -
j_gene: TRBJ2-5
CDR3aa: ASSLAVSGTRVGETQY

len: 12
v_gene: TRBV7-9
abundance: -
j_gene: TRBJ1-5
CDR3aa: ASSYGGSNQPQH

len: 13
v_gene: TRBV11-2
abundance: -
j_gene: TRBJ2-5
CDR3aa: ASSFRRGGEETQY

len: 11
v_gene: TRBV9
abundance: -
j_gene: TRBJ2-1
CDR3aa: ASSVGLASEQF

len: 11
v_gene: TRBV12-3/TRBV12-4
abundance: once
j_gene: TRBJ2-2
CDR3aa: AIERVFTGELF

len: 14
v_gene: TRBV5-1
abundance: -
j_gene: TRBJ2-3
CDR3aa: ASSPLLARGADTQY

len: 15
v_gene: TRBV19
abundance: once
j_gene: TRBJ1-1
CDR3aa: ASSIRPLGQGSTEAF

len: 12
v_gene: TRBV30
abundance: -
j_gene: TRBJ2-7
CDR3aa: AWSLGQGALEQY

len: 14
v_gene: TRBV4-1
abundance: -
j_gene: TRBJ2-3
CDR3aa: ASSPRERGRTDTQY

len: 13
v_gene: TRBV30
abundance: -
j_gene: TRBJ1-2
CDR3aa: AWSSPGRGQYGYT

len: 13
v_gene: TRBV3-1/TRBV3-2
abundance: -
j_gene: TRBJ1-1
CDR3aa: ASSRQGQGGTEAF

len: 13
v_gene: TRBV18
abundance: -
j_gene: TRBJ1-2
CDR3aa: ASSLRTGDKNGYT

len: 11
v_gene: TRBV3-1/TRBV3-2
abundance: -
j_gene: TRBJ2-7
CDR3aa: ASSDGPPYEQC

len: 15
v_gene: TRBV11-2
abundance: once
j_gene: TRBJ2-3
CDR3aa: ASSYQRGGRRTDTQY

len: 14
v_gene: TRBV19
abundance: -
j_gene: TRBJ1-5
CDR3aa: ASSIQWTSGNQPQH

len: 12
v_gene: TRBV27
abundance: -
j_gene: TRBJ1-6
CDR3aa: ASSFGQINSPLH

len: 11
v_gene: TRBV29-1
abundance: -
j_gene: TRBJ2-1
CDR3aa: SVVGLLISEQF

len: 13
v_gene: TRBV7-3
abundance: -
j_gene: TRBJ2-2
CDR3aa: ASSLTTANTGELF

len: 13
v_gene: TRBV3-1/TRBV3-2
abundance: -
j_gene: TRBJ2-5
CDR3aa: ASSESPAGLETQY

len: 13
v_gene: TRBV19
abundance: -
j_gene: TRBJ2-1
CDR3aa: ASRQPGQGADEQF

len: 11
v_gene: TRBV18
abundance: -
j_gene: TRBJ2-3
CDR3aa: ASSPPLTDTQY

len: 13
v_gene: TRBV19
abundance: -
j_gene: TRBJ2-1
CDR3aa: ASSILGGGRNEQF

len: 11
v_gene: TRBV27
abundance: -
j_gene: TRBJ2-3
CDR3aa: ASIPTSKDTQY

len: 14
v_gene: TRBV9
abundance: -
j_gene: TRBJ2-3
CDR3aa: ASSVNQGTGTDTQY

len: 12
v_gene: TRBV27
abundance: -
j_gene: TRBJ1-4
CDR3aa: ASTGGATNEKLF

len: 12
v_gene: TRBV11-2
abundance: -
j_gene: TRBJ1-1
CDR3aa: ASSFQGSGTEAF

len: 14
v_gene: TRBV7-2
abundance: few
j_gene: TRBJ2-5
CDR3aa: ASSFQGSGRGETQY

len: 14
v_gene: TRBV5-6
abundance: once
j_gene: TRBJ2-5
CDR3aa: ASSLVDREGSETQY

len: 10
v_gene: TRBV7-9
abundance: -
j_gene: TRBJ1-2
CDR3aa: ASSHDRFGYT

len: 11
v_gene: TRBV7-9
abundance: -
j_gene: TRBJ1-1
CDR3aa: ASSLGQNTEAF

len: 11
v_gene: TRBV9
abundance: -
j_gene: TRBJ1-2
CDR3aa: ASSGDSNYGYT

len: 10
v_gene: TRBV12-3/TRBV12-4
abundance: -
j_gene: TRBJ2-1
CDR3aa: ASSDDGVGQF

len: 15
v_gene: TRBV27
abundance: -
j_gene: TRBJ2-1
CDR3aa: ASSFFSAGGSYNEQF

len: 12
v_gene: TRBV5-1
abundance: -
j_gene: TRBJ2-7
CDR3aa: ASTAEGKPYEQY

len: 10
v_gene: TRBV5-6
abundance: few
j_gene: TRBJ1-5
CDR3aa: ASSFWEQPQH

len: 14
v_gene: TRBV4-1
abundance: -
j_gene: TRBJ2-5
CDR3aa: ASSPRGISSQETQY

len: 12
v_gene: TRBV7-9
abundance: -
j_gene: TRBJ2-7
CDR3aa: ASSRRANSYEQY

len: 9
v_gene: TRBV3-1/TRBV3-2
abundance: -
j_gene: TRBJ1-1
CDR3aa: ASSLGQRAF

len: 15
v_gene: TRBV5-1
abundance: -
j_gene: TRBJ2-1
CDR3aa: ASSFIGTGGVYNEQF